The source of this T cell receptor (beta chain) is a study of blood T cell repertoires in COVID-19. Study overall: Acute and convalescent COVID-19 specimens originated in the United States, Italy and Spain. Sources were T cells, B-cell-depleted T cells, or PBMCs; the material itself was cDNA or gDNA.

CDR3 size: 18 residues. The V and J ends lost 3 bases and 5 bases, in that order; junction bases with no gene match: 16. The germline gives CDR1 MNHEY, CDR2 SMNVEV (reference sequence). Only in-frame clones appear in the TCRdb table, and some are missing; sequencing was by immunoSEQ multiplex PCR. The profile covers 84,000 or so clones, with roughly three quarters appearing a single time and roughly 10% taken by the ten largest. Sequencing was done on a sample of peripheral blood. This chain uses TRBV27 with TRBJ2-3; 8 bases fit TRBD2. The receptor was isolated from a man between 65 and 85 years old with acute or convalescent COVID-19. The CDR3 coding sequence is TGTGCCAGCAGTTTCCGCCCCCCGGGACTAGAAAGCGGAGATACGCAGTATTTT. This translates into CASSFRPPGLESGDTQYF.